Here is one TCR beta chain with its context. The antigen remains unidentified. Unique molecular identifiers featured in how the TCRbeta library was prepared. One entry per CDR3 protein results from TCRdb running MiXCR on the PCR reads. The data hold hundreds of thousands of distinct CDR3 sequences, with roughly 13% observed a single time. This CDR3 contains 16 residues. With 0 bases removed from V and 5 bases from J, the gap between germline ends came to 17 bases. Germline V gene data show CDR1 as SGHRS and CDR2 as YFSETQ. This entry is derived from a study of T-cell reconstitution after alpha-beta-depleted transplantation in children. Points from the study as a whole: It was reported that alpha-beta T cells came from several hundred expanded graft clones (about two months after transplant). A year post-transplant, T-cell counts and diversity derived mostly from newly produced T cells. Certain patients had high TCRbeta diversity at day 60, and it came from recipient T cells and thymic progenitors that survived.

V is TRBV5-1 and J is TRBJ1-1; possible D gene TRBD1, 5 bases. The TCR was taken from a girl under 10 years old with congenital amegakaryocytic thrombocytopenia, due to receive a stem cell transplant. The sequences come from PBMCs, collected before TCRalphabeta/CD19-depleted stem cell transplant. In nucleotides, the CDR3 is TGCGCCAGCAGCTTGGATGGTCTGGGGGGGTGGACTGAAGCTTTCTTT. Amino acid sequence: CASSLDGLGGWTEAFF.